The 31 T cell receptor beta chains in this list originate from one sample, sequenced in a study of post-analysis software for immune sequencing data. General study points: Elevated frequency relative to controls characterized four or five TRBV segments in patients, TRBV5-6, TRBV5-1 and TRBV20-1 among them.

The antigens for these receptors are not known. The library was made from cDNA and included unique molecular identifiers. Via MiXCR, TCRdb re-called the PCR reads, giving one row per CDR3 protein. The table shows over 700,000 distinct CDR3 sequences, with less than 35% occurring only once. Sequenced sample: blood. The source of these receptors is a girl aged 5 to 17 with multiple sclerosis.

CDR3 residues: CASSLVGWEQFF. DNA of the CDR3: TGTGCCAGCAGCTTAGTGGGCTGGGAGCAGTTCTTC. The chain employs TRBV13 and TRBJ2-1; D is unclear. This CDR3 has 12 amino acids. Germline V lookup: CDR1 PRHDT, CDR2 FYEKMQ (reference sequence). V was clipped by 1 base and J by 10 bases, with 8 bases between them.

This clonotype was detected only a few times. The V call is TRBV27, the J call TRBJ1-5; 7 bases map to TRBD1. V trimming: 8 bases; J trimming: 11 bases; junction bases outside the gene matches: 15. This CDR3 region has 14 residues. Germline V gives CDR1 MNHEY, CDR2 SMNVEV (reference sequence). The CDR3 nucleotides read TGTGCCAGCGGGAGGACAGGCGGGACCGGGACCCAGCATTTT. This encodes CASGRTGGTGTQHF.

The chain employs TRBV7-8 and TRBJ2-7, with 7 bases identical to TRBD1. The junction had 10 bases not matched to a gene; V was cut back by 8 bases and J by 3 bases. The CDR3 consists of 14 residues. Per the germline V gene, CDR1 is SGHVS and CDR2 is FQNEAQ. The CDR3 spells CASGLGQNHYEQYF. The CDR3 DNA follows: TGTGCCAGCGGCCTGGGACAGAATCACTACGAGCAGTACTTC.

This clonotype was seen a few times. This sequence joins TRBV6-6 and TRBJ2-4; 7 bases agree with TRBD2. CDR1 is MNHNY, CDR2 SVGAGI, per germline (reference sequence). CDR3 length: 15 residues. V gave up 0 bases and J gave up 8 bases; unmatched junction bases: 7. CDR3 sequence (DNA): TGTGCCAGCAGTTACTCGGGGAGGGGAGGTGACATTCAGTACTTC. It codes for CASSYSGRGGDIQYF.

This clonotype was counted only a few times. The chain uses TRBV7-8 and TRBJ2-1; 10 nucleotides line up with TRBD1. The CDR3 covers 15 residues. Germline V lookup: CDR1 SGHVS, CDR2 FQNEAQ. Trimming cost V 5 bases and J 8 bases; bases outside gene matches: 9. The CDR3 DNA sequence: TGTGCCAGCAGCCCAGACAGGGGGCAGAGTTATGAGCAGTTCTTC. It is translated as CASSPDRGQSYEQFF.

This clonotype appeared a few times. The chain has TRBV5-6 and TRBJ1-2, with D unclear. The V end lost 0 bases, the J end lost 8 bases, and 17 bases lay between the germline ends. Germline CDR1 reads SGHDT; CDR2 reads YYEEEE. The CDR3 totals 15 residues. CDR3 sequence reads: CASSLASADYGGYTF. CDR3 nucleotides: TGTGCCAGCAGCTTGGCCTCAGCAGACTATGGAGGCTACACCTTC. Complete variable domain (other parts from reference TRBV5-6 and TRBJ1-2): DAGVTQSPTHLIKTRGQQVTLRCSPKSGHDTVSWYQQALGQGPQFIFQYYEEEERQRGNFPDRFSGHQFPNYSSELNVNALLLGDSALYLCASSLASADYGGYTFGSGTRLTVV.

CDR3 region: CSAGLPVGGTDTQYF. The DNA of the CDR3 is TGCAGTGCTGGCCTTCCGGTAGGAGGCACAGATACGCAGTATTTT. The J gene is TRBJ2-3, the V gene TRBV20-1, with unresolved D. CDR3 size: 15 residues. Trimming removed 5 bases at V and 1 base at J, with 16 bases between. Germline CDR1 is DFQATT and CDR2 is SNEGSKA (reference sequence).

This clonotype turned up a few times. The gene calls are TRBV20-1 and TRBJ2-1, with 7 bases lining up with TRBD2. This CDR3 is built from 19 residues. CDR1 is DFQATT, CDR2 SNEGSKA, per germline (reference sequence). The junction had 20 bases not matched to a gene; V was cut back by 0 bases and J by 6 bases. The CDR3 region is CSARDFQGGAGAGGNEQFF. For the CDR3, the DNA is TGCAGTGCTAGAGATTTCCAGGGAGGGGCGGGAGCAGGAGGCAATGAGCAGTTCTTC.

This clonotype was picked up a small number of times. The J gene is TRBJ2-7, the V gene TRBV29-1; D is uncertain. CDR3 length: 11 amino acids. V gave up 4 bases and J gave up 6 bases, with 10 bases separating them. Germline V gives CDR1 SQVTM, CDR2 ANQGSEA. In DNA form, the CDR3 reads TGCAGCGTTGTATCCCCAGGCGAGCAGTACTTC. This sequence encodes CSVVSPGEQYF.

This chain links TRBV20-1 with TRBJ1-5; D unresolved. CDR1 is DFQATT, CDR2 SNEGSKA, per germline (reference sequence). This CDR3 has 15 amino acids. The V end lost 6 bases, the J end lost 8 bases, and 23 bases lay between the germline ends. The CDR3 DNA reads as TGCAGTGCCAACCGATATTCAAGTCGCGTGGAGCCCCAGCATTTT. It specifies CSANRYSSRVEPQHF.

This clonotype appeared many times. The chain has TRBV29-1 and TRBJ2-7, with 13 bases identical to TRBD2. In germline, CDR1 is SQVTM, CDR2 ANQGSEA. This CDR3 is built from 17 residues. V shed 0 bases and J 3 bases; nucleotides not matched to a gene: 8. Here the CDR3 DNA reads TGCAGCGTTGAAGAGTGGCGGACTAGCGGGAGTCGCTACGAGCAGTACTTC. Translated, it gives CSVEEWRTSGSRYEQYF.

This clonotype appeared a few times. The V call is TRBV15, the J call TRBJ2-7; D is unclear. CDR1 and CDR2 (germline): LNHNV, YYDKDF (reference sequence). The CDR3 length is 15 residues. The V end was cut by 0 bases, the J end by 3 bases, with 12 bases between. The DNA for the CDR3 is TGTGCCACCAGCAGAGAAGGCAGCCCAAACTACGAGCAGTACTTC. Translating gives CATSREGSPNYEQYF.

This rearrangement joins TRBV10-3 to TRBJ2-4; 11 nucleotides agree with TRBD2. Germline CDR1 ENHRY, CDR2 SYGVKD. This CDR3 spans 16 amino acids. V trimming: 3 bases; J trimming: 4 bases; junction bases outside the gene matches: 5. CDR3 DNA: TGTGCCATCAGTGATTCGTCTAGCGGGGGGAAAAACATTCAGTACTTC. Protein sequence: CAISDSSSGGKNIQYF.

This clonotype was seen more than once but under ten times. The V and J genes are TRBV29-1 and TRBJ2-7; weak D call: TRBD1 (7 bases). The length of the CDR3 is 13 residues. The V end lost 7 bases, the J end lost 7 bases, and 20 bases lay between the germline ends. Per the germline V gene, CDR1 is SQVTM and CDR2 is ANQGSEA. The CDR3 sequence: CSAGSNRGGEQYF. Written as DNA, the CDR3 is TGCAGCGCTGGATCGAACAGGGGAGGAGAGCAGTACTTC.

This chain joins TRBV6-2 or TRBV6-3 and TRBJ2-7, with D tentatively TRBD1 (5 bases). The V end was cut by 9 bases, the J end by 0 bases, with 15 bases between. Per germline, CDR1 MNHEY and CDR2 SVGEGT. This CDR3 has 14 amino acids. CDR3 loop: CASTEQESSYEQYF. CDR3 bases: TGTGCCAGTACCGAACAGGAGAGCTCCTACGAGCAGTACTTC.

The table lists this clonotype with many counts. V usage is TRBV12-3 or TRBV12-4 and J usage is TRBJ2-5; D gene unclear. The CDR3 sequence is 13 residues long. V was clipped by 2 bases and J by 3 bases, with 7 bases between them. This chain's CDR3 is CASSLRRKETQYF. In nucleotides, the CDR3 is TGTGCCAGCAGTTTAAGGAGAAAAGAGACCCAGTACTTC.

V usage is TRBV29-1 and J usage is TRBJ2-7; no firm D call. The CDR3 has 14 amino acids. Germline V gene data show CDR1 as SQVTM and CDR2 as ANQGSEA. V dropped 7 bases and J dropped 0 bases, with 16 bases sitting between them. CDR3 amino acids: CSATVAGSSYEQYF. CDR3 DNA sequence: TGCAGCGCGACGGTGGCAGGAAGCTCCTACGAGCAGTACTTC.

The chain uses TRBV20-1 and TRBJ1-5; D is possibly TRBD1 (6 bases). Trimming pared 6 bases from V and 4 bases from J, leaving 10 bases between. Germline V lookup: CDR1 DFQATT, CDR2 SNEGSKA (reference sequence). The CDR3 is made up of 12 amino acids. DNA for the CDR3: TGCAGTGCCCCTAGGGGGAATCAGCCCCAGCATTTT. Its translation: CSAPRGNQPQHF.

In this sample, this clonotype turned up a few times. CDR3 protein: CSVASSADRGGGYTF. CDR3 DNA: TGCAGCGTCGCTTCCTCTGCGGACAGGGGGGGAGGCTACACCTTC. The V gene is TRBV29-1, the J gene TRBJ1-2, with 10 nucleotides matching TRBD1. The CDR3 loop spans 15 amino acids. Trimming at V came to 6 bases and at J to 8 bases, leaving 15 bases not matched to a gene. CDR1 is SQVTM, CDR2 ANQGSEA, per germline.

This chain connects TRBV19 to TRBJ2-7, with 7 bases that match TRBD2. Trimming cost V 6 bases and J 2 bases; bases outside gene matches: 4. There are 13 residues in the CDR3. Germline V gene data show CDR1 as LNHDA and CDR2 as SQIVND (reference sequence). CDR3 sequence: CASRGGRAYEQYF. The CDR3 DNA reads as TGTGCCAGTAGGGGCGGGAGAGCCTACGAGCAGTACTTC.

This CDR3 reads CSARDLHRGQGSYGYTF. Here the CDR3 DNA reads TGCAGTGCTAGAGATCTCCATAGGGGACAGGGAAGCTATGGCTACACCTTC. V gene TRBV20-1 combines with J gene TRBJ1-2, with 9 nucleotides matching TRBD1. Germline V lookup: CDR1 DFQATT, CDR2 SNEGSKA (reference sequence). CDR3 length: 17 residues. Trimming cost V 0 bases and J 4 bases; bases outside gene matches: 12.

The chain combines TRBV2 with TRBJ1-4, with D unclear. V lost 7 bases, J lost 4 bases, and 13 bases lay in between. This CDR3 is built from 14 residues. The germline V gene has CDR1 SNHLY and CDR2 FYNNEI. CDR3 residues: CASNRDGNNEKLFF. As DNA, the CDR3 is TGTGCCAGCAACAGAGACGGTAATAATGAAAAACTGTTTTTT.

This clonotype occurred a few times. This chain links TRBV27 with TRBJ2-5; 8 positions match TRBD1. The trim removed 3 bases at V and 4 bases at J, leaving 4 bases unmatched. Germline values: CDR1 MNHEY, CDR2 SMNVEV (reference sequence). This CDR3 contains 14 residues. CDR3 nucleotide sequence: TGTGCCAGCAGTTTCAGGGGGCGGCTAGAGACCCAGTACTTC. Residues: CASSFRGRLETQYF.

The rearrangement links TRBV4-1 to TRBJ2-6, with TRBD1 matching 9 bases. Germline V gene sequence: CDR1 MGHRA, CDR2 YSYEKL. With V trimmed by 2 bases and J by 4 bases, 6 bases remained unmatched. The length of the CDR3 is 17 residues. The CDR3 spells CASSQKQGALGANVLTF. The CDR3 region has the DNA TGCGCCAGCAGCCAAAAACAGGGGGCGCTGGGGGCCAACGTCCTGACTTTC.

This clonotype was observed at least ten times. Relative to the germline gene, one junction end is altered; a read error may explain this. V gene TRBV5-1 combines with J gene TRBJ1-2; D gene unclear. This CDR3 has 15 amino acids. CDR1 and CDR2 (germline): SGHRS, YFSETQ. CDR3 DNA sequence: TGTGCCAGCAGCGTAGACGGAACCGCAAACTATGGCTACACCTTC. Its protein product is CASSVDGTANYGYTF.

This clonotype has a handful of counts. The chain recombines TRBV12-3 or TRBV12-4 with TRBJ1-1; perhaps TRBD1 as D (6 bases). This CDR3 has 13 residues. The V gene lost 5 bases and the J gene lost 10 bases, with 17 bases spanning the gap. CDR3 bases: TGTGCCAGCAGTCCGACAGGCCGCGGGGGAGCTTTCTTT. Protein: CASSPTGRGGAFF.

The rearrangement uses TRBV20-1 and TRBJ2-1, with D hard to call. This CDR3 region has 14 residues. The germline V and J ends were trimmed by 2 bases and 4 bases, with 12 bases remaining between them. Germline lookup yields CDR1 DFQATT and CDR2 SNEGSKA (reference sequence). DNA of the CDR3: TGCAGTGCTAGAAGGGCTAATCGATACAATGAGCAGTTCTTC. Amino acids: CSARRANRYNEQFF.

This clonotype was recorded a few times. The V and J genes are TRBV5-5 and TRBJ2-7; 9 positions agree with TRBD2. CDR1 is SGHKS and CDR2 is YYEKEE in the germline V gene (reference sequence). CDR3 length equals 15 residues. The ends lost 0 bases at V and 5 bases at J; junction bases unmatched: 6. As DNA, the CDR3 is TGTGCCAGCAGCTTGGTCAGCCTAGCGGGAAACGAGCAGTACTTC. Protein sequence: CASSLVSLAGNEQYF.

The table lists this clonotype with many counts. V and J are TRBV6-5 and TRBJ1-2, with TRBD1 as a possible D gene (5 bases). The ends were cut back, 6 bases at V and 7 bases at J, with 15 bases in the middle. CDR3 length: 13 residues. Germline CDR1 reads MNHEY; CDR2 reads SVGAGI. The CDR3 sequence is CASSERGLGGYTF. For the CDR3, the DNA is TGTGCCAGCAGCGAGAGGGGTCTAGGTGGCTACACCTTC.

This chain joins TRBV20-1 and TRBJ1-5, with D tentatively TRBD1 (6 bases). Between the trimmed V and J ends, which lost 6 bases and 3 bases, there was a span of 9 bases. Germline CDR1 DFQATT, CDR2 SNEGSKA (reference sequence). This CDR3 spans 12 amino acids. CDR3 sequence reads: CSARQDNQPQHF. CDR3 in DNA: TGCAGTGCAAGACAGGACAATCAGCCCCAGCATTTT.

The chain employs TRBV2 and TRBJ1-3; D unclear. The V gene's germline CDR1 is SNHLY and CDR2 FYNNEI. V was trimmed by 7 bases and J by 0 bases, leaving 7 bases between them. CDR3 size: 13 residues. The CDR3 sequence is CASTRISGNTIYF. The DNA of the CDR3 is TGTGCCAGCACGCGGATCTCTGGAAACACCATATATTTT. The full variable domain, rest sourced from reference TRBV2 and TRBJ1-3, is EPEVTQTPSHQVTQMGQEVILRCVPISNHLYFYWYRQILGQKVEFLVSFYNNEISEKSEIFDDQFSVERPDGSNFTLKIRSTKLEDSAMYFCASTRISGNTIYFGEGSWLTVV.